This T cell receptor beta chain comes out of a study of regulatory T cells in long-lasting Graves disease. With iRepertoire HTBI primers and Arm-PCR of CDR3 regions, TCR beta libraries were built. TCRdb used MiXCR to reprocess the multiplex PCR reads, holding one entry per CDR3 protein. The profile shows 250,000 to 300,000 distinct CDR3 sequences, 15% to 20% of them singletons. The time point was: newly diagnosed GD, antithyroid drugs for less than 3 months. Making the TCR library involved RNA that had been extracted from PBMCs. This clonotype has a count of ten or more. Its cognate antigen is unknown. Study outcomes and limitations: TRBV28 was favored in persistent disease, as were TRBJ1-2 and TRBJ2-5.

Germline CDR1 SGDLS, CDR2 YYNGEE. Trimming pared 0 bases from V and 6 bases from J, leaving 17 bases between. The CDR3 totals 16 residues. The same sample was also used in a study of T cells in Graves' hyperthyroidism and ophthalmopathy. That paper adds: The authors deemed Graves' hyperthyroidism stable absent ophthalmopathy progression within 18 months.

The source is a woman in her twenties or thirties with Graves disease. This sample comprised peripheral blood mononuclear cells (PBMCs), obtained at new diagnosis, from a patient treated with antithyroid drugs. This chain joins TRBV9 and TRBJ2-3; D is unclear. CDR3 region: CASSVGQGGSQDTQYF. The CDR3 bases are TGTGCCAGCAGCGTAGGACAAGGCGGCAGTCAGGATACGCAGTATTTT.